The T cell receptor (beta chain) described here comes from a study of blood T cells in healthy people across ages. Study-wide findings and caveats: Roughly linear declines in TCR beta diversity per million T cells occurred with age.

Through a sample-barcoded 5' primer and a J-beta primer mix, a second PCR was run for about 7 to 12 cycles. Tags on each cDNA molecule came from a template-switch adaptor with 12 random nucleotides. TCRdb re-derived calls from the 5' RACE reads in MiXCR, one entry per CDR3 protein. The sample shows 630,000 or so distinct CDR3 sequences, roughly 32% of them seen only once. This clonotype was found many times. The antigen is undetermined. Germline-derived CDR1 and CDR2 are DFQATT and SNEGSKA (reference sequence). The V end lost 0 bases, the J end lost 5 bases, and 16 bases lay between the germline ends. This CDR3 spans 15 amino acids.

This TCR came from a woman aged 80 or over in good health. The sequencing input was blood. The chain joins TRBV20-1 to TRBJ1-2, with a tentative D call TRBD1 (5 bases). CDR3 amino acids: CSARESGSPSYGYTF. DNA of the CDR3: TGCAGTGCTAGAGAGTCAGGGAGCCCCTCGTATGGCTACACCTTC.